These T cell receptor beta chains were read from a single sample in a study of blood T cell repertoires in COVID-19. Clones were read by immunoSEQ multiplex PCR, and TCRdb kept only the in-frame ones, dropping some. Of over 100,000 clones listed, 85% to 90% are singletons. Source material: peripheral blood. The receptors shown here come from a man in his fifties with active COVID-19. CDR3s include the opening cysteine and the closing phenylalanine or tryptophan. The order of the fields is V gene, D gene, J gene, clone size, CDR3 protein, CDR3 DNA. D genes are given only for firm matches. Clone size appears in some rows only: once, few, many, or a class for an expanded clone.

TRBV3-1/TRBV3-2	TRBD1	TRBJ1-3	-	CASSHSPGQGKAIYF	TGTGCCAGCAGCCACTCCCCGGGACAGGGGAAAGCCATATATTTT
TRBV9	-	TRBJ2-7	-	CASSVDGGSYEQYF	TGTGCCAGCAGCGTAGACGGCGGATCCTACGAGCAGTACTTC
TRBV5-6	-	TRBJ2-5	-	CASSAVATGPTQYF	TGTGCCAGCAGCGCCGTCGCGACAGGCCCTACCCAGTACTTC
TRBV15	-	TRBJ2-5	-	CATDRGTLGKETQYF	TGTGCCACCGACCGTGGGACTTTAGGGAAAGAGACCCAGTACTTC
TRBV7-9	-	TRBJ1-1	-	CASSRKGGIGEAFF	TGTGCCAGCAGCCGCAAAGGAGGGATAGGTGAAGCTTTCTTT
TRBV15	TRBD2	TRBJ2-7	-	CATSRDETSFNILLSYEQYF	TGTGCCACCAGCAGAGACGAGACTAGCTTTAATATCCTCCTTTCCTACGAGCAGTACTTC
TRBV5-4	TRBD1	TRBJ2-7	-	CASSSTFQDRDRAWYF	TGTGCCAGCAGCTCAACCTTCCAGGACAGGGATCGAGCATGGTACTTC
TRBV10-2	-	TRBJ2-5	-	CASSESSFGGPAGETQYF	TGCGCCAGCAGTGAGTCGAGCTTCGGGGGGCCGGCTGGAGAGACCCAGTACTTC
TRBV4-2	-	TRBJ2-7	-	CASSQERSYEQYF	TGTGCCAGCAGCCAGGAGAGGAGCTACGAGCAGTACTTC
TRBV6-5	-	TRBJ1-2	-	CASSYSLRGTNYGYTF	TGTGCCAGCAGTTACTCGCTACGAGGGACTAACTATGGCTACACCTTC
TRBV6-5	-	TRBJ2-7	once	CASSYSEGGGNEQYF	TGTGCCAGCAGTTACTCGGAGGGGGGGGGTAACGAGCAGTACTTC
TRBV6-5	-	TRBJ1-2	-	CASSYSRFTGYTF	TGTGCCAGCAGTTACTCGAGGTTCACTGGCTACACCTTC
TRBV7-9	-	TRBJ2-5	-	CASSAGTGVQETQYF	TGTGCCAGCAGCGCCGGCACAGGAGTACAAGAGACCCAGTACTTC
TRBV5-1	TRBD2	TRBJ2-7	-	CASSFRSGDPGEQYF	TGCGCCAGCAGCTTTAGGAGCGGGGACCCGGGCGAGCAGTACTTC
TRBV5-3	TRBD1	TRBJ1-5	-	CARSLVQGDSNQPQHF	TGTGCCAGAAGCTTGGTCCAGGGGGATAGCAATCAGCCCCAGCATTTT
TRBV7-2	-	TRBJ1-1	-	CASSLRPRVWTDNTEAFF	TGTGCCAGCAGCCTTAGACCCAGGGTCTGGACGGATAACACTGAAGCTTTCTTT
TRBV24-1	-	TRBJ2-1	-	CATSDISSGQSPGEQFF	TGTGCCACCAGTGATATATCCTCGGGACAAAGTCCCGGTGAGCAGTTCTTC
TRBV5-5	-	TRBJ1-1	few	CASSPLSSSTEAFF	TGTGCCAGCAGCCCCCTGAGCTCGAGCACTGAAGCTTTCTTT
TRBV6-5	TRBD2	TRBJ2-7	few	CASSLTSGAYEQYF	TGTGCCAGCAGTTTAACTAGCGGGGCCTACGAGCAGTACTTC
TRBV19	-	TRBJ1-1	-	CASMPRGDTEAFF	TGTGCCAGTATGCCCAGGGGTGACACTGAAGCTTTCTTT
TRBV3-1/TRBV3-2	-	TRBJ1-2	-	CASSTGSNYGYTF	TGTGCCAGCAGTACAGGGTCTAACTATGGCTACACCTTC
TRBV14	-	TRBJ2-3	-	CASSQDRKAGQHTDTQYF	TGTGCCAGCAGCCAAGATCGTAAGGCGGGACAGCACACAGATACGCAGTATTTT
TRBV2	-	TRBJ1-5	-	CASSAGDRTFINQPQHF	TGTGCCAGCAGCGCTGGAGACAGAACCTTTATCAATCAGCCCCAGCATTTT
TRBV2	-	TRBJ2-3	-	CASRFSQGKSTDTQYF	TGTGCCAGCAGGTTCTCTCAGGGGAAGAGCACAGATACGCAGTATTTT
TRBV10-3	TRBD1	TRBJ1-2	-	CAISLPGTVSWDGYTF	TGTGCCATCAGCCTACCCGGGACAGTATCGTGGGACGGCTACACCTTC
TRBV6-2/TRBV6-3	TRBD1	TRBJ2-7	-	CASSFQGTGLLGQYF	TGTGCCAGCAGTTTCCAAGGGACAGGGTTGCTCGGGCAGTACTTC
TRBV18	-	TRBJ1-1	once	CASSPSGSTEAFF	TGTGCCAGCTCACCGTCTGGGAGCACTGAAGCTTTCTTT
TRBV19	-	TRBJ1-6	once	CASSPWGLVNSPLHF	TGTGCCAGTAGTCCTTGGGGCCTAGTAAATTCACCCCTCCACTTT
TRBV5-1	TRBD1	TRBJ1-1	once	CASSLDRGQLNTEAFF	TGCGCCAGCAGCCTGGACAGGGGGCAATTGAACACTGAAGCTTTCTTT
TRBV13	TRBD1	TRBJ1-5	few	CASSLAGQGKGQPQHF	TGTGCCAGCAGCTTAGCGGGACAGGGAAAAGGACAGCCCCAGCATTTT
TRBV4-1	-	TRBJ2-2	-	CASSQRQVPGELFF	TGCGCCAGCAGCCAAAGACAGGTGCCCGGGGAGCTGTTTTTT
TRBV14	-	TRBJ1-1	-	CASSRGPNTEAFF	TGTGCCAGCAGCCGGGGGCCTAACACTGAAGCTTTCTTT
TRBV9	-	TRBJ1-2	-	CASSVVGDNYGYTF	TGTGCCAGCAGCGTAGTGGGAGATAACTATGGCTACACCTTC
TRBV6-6	-	TRBJ1-5	-	CASTVGSNQPQHF	TGTGCCAGCACAGTGGGCAGCAATCAGCCCCAGCATTTT
TRBV4-3	-	TRBJ2-1	few	CASSQDARSSYNEQFF	TGCGCCAGCAGCCAAGATGCCCGGAGCTCCTACAATGAGCAGTTCTTC
TRBV25-1	TRBD1	TRBJ1-3	-	CASSVARGPSGNTIYF	TGTGCCAGCAGTGTAGCCAGGGGGCCCTCTGGAAACACCATATATTTT
TRBV7-9	-	TRBJ2-5	-	CASSFGGLGETQYF	TGTGCCAGCAGCTTTGGGGGCCTGGGAGAGACCCAGTACTTC
TRBV5-1	TRBD1	TRBJ1-2	-	CASSWGQGDGYTF	TGCGCCAGCAGCTGGGGACAGGGGGATGGCTACACCTTC
TRBV3-1/TRBV3-2	-	TRBJ1-1	-	CASSQVGGNTEAFF	TGTGCCAGCAGCCAAGTGGGGGGGAACACTGAAGCTTTCTTT
TRBV7-9	-	TRBJ1-2	-	CASSSQSPGLYGYTF	TGTGCCAGCAGCTCCCAGTCCCCAGGTCTCTATGGCTACACCTTC
TRBV6-1	-	TRBJ1-3	-	CASSAKQAFSGNTIYF	TGTGCCAGCAGTGCAAAACAGGCCTTCTCTGGAAACACCATATATTTT
TRBV11-3	-	TRBJ2-7	-	CASSAGEGFSGEQYF	TGTGCCAGCAGCGCAGGGGAGGGGTTTTCTGGCGAGCAGTACTTC
TRBV18	-	TRBJ1-2	-	CASSPEGTHYGYTF	TGTGCCAGCTCACCAGAGGGAACGCACTATGGCTACACCTTC
TRBV18	TRBD2	TRBJ2-5	-	CASSPLTSGGQYF	TGTGCCAGCTCACCCCTGACTAGCGGGGGACAGTACTTC
TRBV3-1/TRBV3-2	TRBD1	TRBJ2-2	few	CASSHPRTGLRRELFF	TGTGCCAGCAGCCACCCCCGGACAGGACTTCGACGGGAGCTGTTTTTT
TRBV6-4	-	TRBJ2-2	-	CASSRGPPGSNTGELFF	TGTGCCAGCAGTCGAGGACCACCGGGGAGTAACACCGGGGAGCTGTTTTTT
TRBV2	-	TRBJ1-3	-	CASMGTRGALGGNTIYF	TGTGCCAGCATGGGCACCCGCGGGGCCCTCGGAGGAAACACCATATATTTT
TRBV19	-	TRBJ1-3	-	CASNSPRLGGPSGNTIYF	TGTGCCAGTAATAGCCCTCGACTCGGGGGTCCATCTGGAAACACCATATATTTT
TRBV5-6	-	TRBJ1-2	-	CASSLGLYSPNYGYTF	TGTGCCAGCAGCTTGGGTCTCTATTCGCCTAACTATGGCTACACCTTC